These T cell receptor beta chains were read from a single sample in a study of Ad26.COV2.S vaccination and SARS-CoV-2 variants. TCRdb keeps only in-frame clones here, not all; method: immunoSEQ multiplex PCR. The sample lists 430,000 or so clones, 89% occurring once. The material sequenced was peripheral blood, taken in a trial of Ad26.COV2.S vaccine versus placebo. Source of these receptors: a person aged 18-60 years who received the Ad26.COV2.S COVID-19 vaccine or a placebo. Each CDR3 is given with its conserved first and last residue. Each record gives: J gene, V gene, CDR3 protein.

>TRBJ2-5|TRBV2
CASITTGEQETQYF
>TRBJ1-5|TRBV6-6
CASSLTGGQVQPQHF
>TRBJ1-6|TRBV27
CASTLGLDHSPLHF
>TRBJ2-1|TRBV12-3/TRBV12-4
CASSVDFNEQFF
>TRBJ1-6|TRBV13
CASSSGTGPPSPLHF
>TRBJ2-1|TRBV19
CASQTSGGYNEQFF
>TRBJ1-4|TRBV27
CASGRGASSEKLFF
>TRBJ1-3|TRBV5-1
CASSLPADTIYF
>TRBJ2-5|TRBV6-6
CASSYTYQETQYF
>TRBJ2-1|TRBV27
CASSKSGRLNYNEQFF
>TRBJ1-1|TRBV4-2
CASSQDLENTEAFF
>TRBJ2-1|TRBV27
CASSLRGNEQFF
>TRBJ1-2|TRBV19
CASSQQVVVNGYTF
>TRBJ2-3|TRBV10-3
CAISEWAADTQYF
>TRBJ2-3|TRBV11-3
CASSSAKDTQYF
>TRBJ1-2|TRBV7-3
CASSQPGHSGYTF
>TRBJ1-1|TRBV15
CATSRDHRTMNTEAFF
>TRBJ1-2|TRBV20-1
CSAAGRGYTF
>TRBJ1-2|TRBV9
CASSVSSNYGYTF
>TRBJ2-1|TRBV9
CASSVGQPNEQFF
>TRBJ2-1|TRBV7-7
CASSRRLRDEQFF
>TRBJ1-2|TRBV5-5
CASSPTVNYGYTF
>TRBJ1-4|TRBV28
CASSSTRGATNEKLFF
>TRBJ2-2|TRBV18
CASSPYYGGFTANTGELFF
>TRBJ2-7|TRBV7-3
CASSQGAAGEQYF
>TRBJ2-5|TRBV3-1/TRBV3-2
CASTDLGQGLGTQYF
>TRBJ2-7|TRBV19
CARRRDRMEQYF
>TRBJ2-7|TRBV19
CASSMGLAFHEQYF
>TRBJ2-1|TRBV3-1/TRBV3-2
CASRDSGTSGVVFF
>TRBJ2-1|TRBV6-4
CASSESSGGYNEQFF
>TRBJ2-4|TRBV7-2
CASSLATSKNIQYF
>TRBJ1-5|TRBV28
CASSSTGAYNQPQHF
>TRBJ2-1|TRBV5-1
CASSLAVAGVNEQFF
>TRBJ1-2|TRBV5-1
CASSLGAGQASYGYTF
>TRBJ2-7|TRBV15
CATSRYTGLYEQYF
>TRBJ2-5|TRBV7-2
CASRSPAQGTQYF
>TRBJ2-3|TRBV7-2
CASSPELRGTPIF
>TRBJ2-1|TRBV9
CASSQGWSGDPNEQFF
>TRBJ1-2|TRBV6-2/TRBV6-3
CASSYTGDSGYTF
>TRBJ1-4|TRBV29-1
CSVAGGGEKLFF
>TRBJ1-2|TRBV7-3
CASSPTVNYGYTF
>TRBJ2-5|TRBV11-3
CASSAGTSGRGRETQYF
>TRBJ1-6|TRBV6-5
CASSYWVGSQGSPLHF
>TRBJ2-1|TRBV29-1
CSVGQGAGSYNEQFF
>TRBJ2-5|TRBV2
CASRLSQGGRETQYF
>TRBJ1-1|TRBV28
CASSFVYEAFF